These 32 T cell receptor beta chains originate from one sample sequenced in a study of siplizumab effects on memory and regulatory T cells. The method was immunoSEQ multiplex PCR; TCRdb's version includes in-frame clones alone and lacks a portion of them. Among 87,000 or so clones, 90% were seen once, and the ten largest hold 15%. Sequences were obtained from CD4+ T cells sorted from blood. The receptors shown here come from a human donor in good health.

The genes are TRBV6-6 and TRBJ1-1; D remains ambiguous. This CDR3 region has 13 residues. The ends were cut back, 4 bases at V and 3 bases at J, with 9 bases in the middle. Germline V gene data show CDR1 as MNHNY and CDR2 as SVGAGI (reference sequence). In nucleotides, the CDR3 is TGTGCCAGCAGTTTGGTCAAGGACACTGAAGCTTTCTTT. It codes for CASSLVKDTEAFF.

The chain employs TRBV15 and TRBJ2-3; D gene unclear. This CDR3 has 15 amino acids. The germline gives CDR1 LNHNV, CDR2 YYDKDF (reference sequence). V lost 1 base and J 1 base, leaving 9 bases between the germline ends. CDR3 nucleotide sequence: TGTGCCACCAGCAGAGTAGTATCTGGCACAGATACGCAGTATTTT. Translated, it gives CATSRVVSGTDTQYF.

The chain links TRBV20-1 to TRBJ1-2; weak D call: TRBD1 (6 bases). The V gene's germline CDR1 is DFQATT and CDR2 SNEGSKA (reference sequence). CDR3 length equals 11 residues. V was pared by 4 bases and J by 12 bases, with 15 bases between. CDR3 sequence: CSATAPGVDTF. As DNA, the CDR3 is TGCAGTGCTACGGCCCCAGGGGTAGACACCTTC.

This chain connects TRBV5-1 to TRBJ2-2, with a possible D match to TRBD1 (6 bases). The germline V and J ends were trimmed by 0 bases and 5 bases, with 14 bases remaining between them. Per germline, CDR1 SGHRS and CDR2 YFSETQ. The CDR3 is 16 residues long. This CDR3 reads CASSLEAQGGTGELFF. CDR3 nucleotides: TGCGCCAGCAGCTTGGAGGCACAGGGTGGTACCGGGGAGCTGTTTTTT.

Notes on this clone: The same CDR3 also results from other DNA sequences found in this sample. The chain employs TRBV18 and TRBJ1-1; D unresolved. Looked up from germline, CDR1 is KGHSH and CDR2 is LQKENI. Trimming left V 2 bases short and J 1 base short, with 2 bases between. The CDR3 contains 12 residues. This CDR3 reads CASSPGNTEAFF. As DNA, the CDR3 is TGTGCCAGCTCACCAGGGAACACTGAAGCTTTCTTT.

J is TRBJ2-1 and V is TRBV6-1; no clear D. The CDR3 totals 15 residues. Germline lookup yields CDR1 MNHNS and CDR2 SASEGT. Deletions cut 6 bases from V and 0 bases from J, with 12 bases between. The CDR3 sequence is CASRELWGSYNEQFF. The DNA for the CDR3 is TGTGCCAGCAGAGAGCTTTGGGGCTCCTACAATGAGCAGTTCTTC.

The chain uses TRBV18 and TRBJ2-7, with D maybe TRBD2 (6 bases). Germline V CDR1 and CDR2: KGHSH, LQKENI. CDR3 length: 14 residues. Trimming removed 3 bases from V and 2 bases from J, with 11 bases in between. The DNA of the CDR3 is TGTGCCAGCTCACCGGGAATAGCGGCCTACGAGCAGTACTTC. Residues: CASSPGIAAYEQYF. The full variable domain, completed using reference TRBV18 and TRBJ2-7, is NAGVMQNPRHLVRRRGQEARLRCSPMKGHSHVYWYRQLPEEGLKFMVYLQKENIIDESGMPKERFSAEFPKEGPSILRIQQVVRGDSAAYFCASSPGIAAYEQYFGPGTRLTVT.

The chain recombines TRBV30 with TRBJ1-3, with D perhaps matching TRBD1 (5 bases). The CDR3 loop spans 15 amino acids. Germline V gives CDR1 GTSNPN, CDR2 SVGIG (reference sequence). Between the trimmed V and J ends, which lost 3 bases and 2 bases, there was a span of 14 bases. The CDR3 coding sequence is TGTGCCTGGAGGGATCCACGGGGGGCTGGAAACACCATATATTTT. Its translation: CAWRDPRGAGNTIYF.

Written as DNA, the CDR3 is TGTGCCAGCAGTGACCCGGGGGTAGCGGGGCCCTACGAGCAGTACTTC. It encodes CASSDPGVAGPYEQYF. The chain uses TRBV6-1 and TRBJ2-7, with TRBD2 matching over 8 bases. Per germline, CDR1 MNHNS and CDR2 SASEGT. V lost 3 bases to trimming and J lost 2 bases; unmatched junction nucleotides: 9. The CDR3 has 16 residues.

This clone was seen a single time. The V and J genes are TRBV30 and TRBJ1-2, with 10 nucleotides matching TRBD1. This CDR3 has 14 amino acids. Per the germline V gene, CDR1 is GTSNPN and CDR2 is SVGIG (reference sequence). V gave up 5 bases and J gave up 6 bases; unmatched junction bases: 9. For the CDR3, the DNA is TGTGCCTGGGGCCGGGACAGGGGACAACATGGCTACACCTTC. Protein product: CAWGRDRGQHGYTF.

The chain recombines TRBV7-3 with TRBJ2-1; TRBD1 aligns across 7 bases. Germline lookup yields CDR1 SGHTA and CDR2 FQGTGA. This CDR3 is built from 13 residues. With 8 bases clipped from V and 2 bases from J, the junction kept 3 bases outside the gene matches. In DNA form, the CDR3 reads TGTGCCAGCGGCCAGGGGGCCTACAATGAGCAGTTCTTC. Residues: CASGQGAYNEQFF.

This clone has a single count. The genes are TRBV5-1 and TRBJ2-7, with a weak D call TRBD1 (5 bases). This CDR3 comprises 15 residues. Trimming took 4 bases from V and 3 from J, leaving 17 bases between them. Germline V lookup: CDR1 SGHRS, CDR2 YFSETQ. The CDR3 region is CASSPTGRVGYEQYF. The DNA of the CDR3 is TGCGCCAGCAGCCCAACAGGCAGGGTGGGCTACGAGCAGTACTTC. The variable domain in full, completed from reference TRBV5-1 and TRBJ2-7, reads KAGVTQTPRYLIKTRGQQVTLSCSPISGHRSVSWYQQTPGQGLQFLFEYFSETQRNKGNFPGRFSGRQFSNSRSEMNVSTLELGDSALYLCASSPTGRVGYEQYFGPGTRLTVT.

The genes are TRBV9 and TRBJ2-5, with 10 positions matching TRBD1. This CDR3 has 15 residues. The trim removed 4 bases at V and 2 bases at J, leaving 5 bases unmatched. CDR1 and CDR2 (germline): SGDLS, YYNGEE. The CDR3 DNA reads TGTGCCAGCAGCTGGAGGACAGGGGGACAAGAGACCCAGTACTTC. As protein: CASSWRTGGQETQYF.

This sequence joins TRBV29-1 and TRBJ1-5; D possibly corresponds to TRBD1 (5 bases). CDR1 and CDR2 from the germline V gene are SQVTM and ANQGSEA. The V gene lost 7 bases and the J gene lost 2 bases, with 18 bases spanning the gap. The CDR3 loop spans 15 amino acids. CDR3 in DNA: TGCAGCGAGACCGGGACTCAAGGAGGCAATCAGCCCCAGCATTTT. Encoded protein: CSETGTQGGNQPQHF. The variable domain in full, completed from reference TRBV29-1 and TRBJ1-5, reads SAVISQKPSRDICQRGTSLTIQCQVDSQVTMMFWYRQQPGQSLTLIATANQGSEATYESGFVIDKFPISRPNLTFSTLTVSNMSPEDSSIYLCSETGTQGGNQPQHFGDGTRLSIL.

This chain links TRBV15 with TRBJ2-7, with D tentatively TRBD1 (5 bases). The CDR3 sequence is 12 residues long. Per the germline V gene, CDR1 is LNHNV and CDR2 is YYDKDF (reference sequence). V lost 5 bases and J 7 bases, leaving 12 bases between the germline ends. The CDR3 loop reads CATSLTRDEQYF. In DNA, the CDR3 is TGTGCCACCAGCTTGACCAGGGATGAGCAGTACTTC.

The chain links TRBV27 to TRBJ1-1; D remains unclear. This CDR3 is 14 amino acids long. The germline V gene encodes CDR1 MNHEY and CDR2 SMNVEV (reference sequence). The V gene lost 1 base and the J gene lost 0 bases, with 6 bases spanning the gap. The CDR3: CASSLFGVNTEAFF. The CDR3 DNA is TGTGCCAGCAGTTTATTCGGGGTGAACACTGAAGCTTTCTTT.

V gene TRBV6-4 combines with J gene TRBJ2-3; D gene uncertain. Germline-derived CDR1 and CDR2 are MRHNA and SNTAGT. The CDR3 loop spans 15 amino acids. Trimming pared 0 bases from V and 0 bases from J, leaving 7 bases between. Written as DNA, the CDR3 is TGTGCCAGCAGTGACTCGTATCAGAGCACAGATACGCAGTATTTT. The encoded protein is CASSDSYQSTDTQYF.

The J gene is TRBJ2-3, the V gene TRBV27; a weak D match, TRBD1 (6 bases). Germline V gene data show CDR1 as MNHEY and CDR2 as SMNVEV (reference sequence). V was shortened by 5 bases and J by 7 bases, with 10 bases between the two germline ends. The CDR3 is made up of 12 amino acids. The CDR3 sequence is CASSIQGNTQYF. The DNA of the CDR3 is TGTGCCAGCAGTATACAGGGCAATACGCAGTATTTT.

The chain joins TRBV7-9 to TRBJ1-1; D gene uncertain. This CDR3 contains 16 residues. V lost 1 base, J lost 2 bases, and 14 bases lay in between. In germline, CDR1 is SEHNR, CDR2 FQNEAQ (reference sequence). The CDR3 sequence: CASSLDSPSLNTEAFF. CDR3 nucleotides: TGTGCCAGCAGCTTAGACAGTCCTTCCCTAAACACTGAAGCTTTCTTT.

The chain has TRBV28 and TRBJ2-3; 7 bases are a match to TRBD2. The CDR3 has 14 residues. CDR1 MDHEN and CDR2 SYDVKM come from the germline V gene. The ends lost 6 bases at V and 0 bases at J; junction bases unmatched: 3. As DNA, the CDR3 is TGTGCCAGCAGCTCAGCGGGGAGCACAGATACGCAGTATTTT. Translation: CASSSAGSTDTQYF.

The V call is TRBV19, the J call TRBJ2-7; 10 bases match TRBD2. CDR3 size: 16 residues. Germline V gene data show CDR1 as LNHDA and CDR2 as SQIVND (reference sequence). V dropped 6 bases and J dropped 4; count of bases not matched to a gene: 12. CDR3 loop: CASSSAIAGGSYEQYF. The CDR3 region has the DNA TGTGCCAGTAGCTCCGCAATAGCGGGAGGATCATACGAGCAGTACTTC.

The chain links TRBV28 to TRBJ2-4, with 8 bases that match TRBD1. This CDR3 has 15 residues. The V gene's germline CDR1 is MDHEN and CDR2 SYDVKM. V lost 7 bases to trimming and J lost 1 base; unmatched junction nucleotides: 6. CDR3 protein: CASIRTGNAKNIQYF. The CDR3 nucleotides are TGTGCCAGCATCAGGACAGGGAACGCCAAAAACATTCAGTACTTC. Full variable domain (missing parts from reference TRBV28 and TRBJ2-4): DVKVTQSSRYLVKRTGEKVFLECVQDMDHENMFWYRQDPGLGLRLIYFSYDVKMKEKGDIPEGYSVSREKKERFSLILESASTNQTSMYLCASIRTGNAKNIQYFGAGTRLSVL.

The genes are TRBV5-1 and TRBJ1-1; D is perhaps TRBD1 (6 bases). V lost 2 bases and J 1 base, leaving 12 bases between the germline ends. This CDR3 comprises 15 residues. Germline V gene lookup returns CDR1 SGHRS and CDR2 YFSETQ. CDR3 in DNA: TGCGCCAGCAGCTTAGGCCAGGGGACGAACACTGAAGCTTTCTTT. It yields the protein CASSLGQGTNTEAFF.

The V call is TRBV20-1, the J call TRBJ2-7; D may be TRBD1 (5 bases). This CDR3 has 11 amino acids. The ends were cut back, 6 bases at V and 4 bases at J, with 10 bases in the middle. The V gene's germline CDR1 is DFQATT and CDR2 SNEGSKA (reference sequence). The CDR3 sequence: CSASQGYEQYF. The CDR3 DNA reads as TGCAGTGCCAGCCAGGGTTACGAGCAGTACTTC.

The chain is built from TRBV7-3 and TRBJ2-5, with a tentative D call TRBD1 (5 bases). CDR3 length: 14 amino acids. V was trimmed by 4 bases and J by 5 bases, leaving 14 bases between them. Germline loops: CDR1 SGHTA, CDR2 FQGTGA. CDR3 protein: CASSSAGFSETQYF. The CDR3 coding sequence is TGTGCCAGCAGCTCGGCAGGGTTCTCGGAGACCCAGTACTTC.

This chain connects TRBV4-2 to TRBJ2-7; the D is unclear. The CDR3 extends over 13 amino acids. Germline CDR1 LGHNA, CDR2 YNFKEQ. V shed 2 bases and J shed 4 bases, with 9 bases lying between them. CDR3 protein: CASSQTTPYEQYF. CDR3 nucleotides: TGTGCCAGCAGCCAAACAACCCCTTACGAGCAGTACTTC.

The chain combines TRBV7-2 with TRBJ1-5; the D is unclear. Trimming took 1 base from V and 11 from J, leaving 12 bases between them. The CDR3 runs 13 residues. Germline lookup yields CDR1 SGHTA and CDR2 FQGNSA. As DNA, the CDR3 is TGTGCCAGCAGCTTAGGAACGAGACAATCCCAGCATTTT. Amino acid sequence: CASSLGTRQSQHF. The whole variable domain, remainder taken from reference TRBV7-2 and TRBJ1-5, is GAGVSQSPSNKVTEKGKDVELRCDPISGHTALYWYRQSLGQGLEFLIYFQGNSAPDKSGLPSDRFSAERTGGSVSTLTIQRTQQEDSAVYLCASSLGTRQSQHFGDGTRLSIL.

The V gene is TRBV9, the J gene TRBJ1-4; perhaps TRBD1 as D (5 bases). CDR3 length: 16 residues. Germline V CDR1 and CDR2: SGDLS, YYNGEE. Deletions cut 0 bases from V and 8 bases from J, with 17 bases between. This CDR3 is CASSVAGGGAYEKLFF. CDR3 nucleotide sequence: TGTGCCAGCAGCGTAGCGGGGGGGGGTGCATACGAAAAACTGTTTTTT. Filled out from reference TRBV9 and TRBJ1-4, the complete variable domain reads DSGVTQTPKHLITATGQRVTLRCSPRSGDLSVYWYQQSLDQGLQFLIQYYNGEERAKGNILERFSAQQFPDLHSELNLSSLELGDSALYFCASSVAGGGAYEKLFFGSGTQLSVL.

The V gene is TRBV19, the J gene TRBJ1-2, with D perhaps matching TRBD1 (5 bases). The CDR3 extends over 14 amino acids. CDR1 LNHDA and CDR2 SQIVND come from the germline V gene (reference sequence). The V gene lost 3 bases and the J gene lost 2 bases, with 10 bases spanning the gap. CDR3 in amino acids: CASSMGGRNYGYTF. The CDR3 nucleotides are TGTGCCAGTAGTATGGGGGGACGGAACTATGGCTACACCTTC.

The rearrangement links TRBV11-2 to TRBJ2-3, with TRBD1 matching 9 bases. Per the germline V gene, CDR1 is SGHAT and CDR2 is FQNNGV. V gave up 2 bases and J gave up 4 bases; unmatched junction bases: 4. The CDR3 is made up of 15 amino acids. In nucleotides, the CDR3 is TGTGCCAGCAGCTTACACAGGGGGCCTGCAGATACGCAGTATTTT. Translating gives CASSLHRGPADTQYF.

The rearrangement links TRBV11-3 to TRBJ2-1; 9 bases line up with TRBD1. CDR3 length: 14 amino acids. Germline loops: CDR1 SGHNT, CDR2 YENEEA. V shed 4 bases, J shed 4 bases, and the junction held 2 bases outside the gene matches. This CDR3 reads CASSSGQGYNEQFF. The DNA for the CDR3 is TGTGCCAGCAGCTCGGGACAGGGTTACAATGAGCAGTTCTTC.

The chain recombines TRBV5-1 with TRBJ2-1; 7 bases are shared with TRBD2. Germline loops: CDR1 SGHRS, CDR2 YFSETQ. The CDR3 consists of 15 residues. The trim removed 6 bases at V and 0 bases at J, leaving 6 bases unmatched. The CDR3 spells CASTVPGGSYNEQFF. Written as DNA, the CDR3 is TGCGCCAGCACCGTCCCGGGGGGCTCCTACAATGAGCAGTTCTTC.